This T cell receptor (beta chain) was retrieved from a study of cytomegalovirus exposure and HLA in healthy donors. Study-level results: Reportedly, cytomegalovirus status was diagnosed with high sensitivity and specificity.

The primer mix had 60 Vbeta and 13 Jbeta primers. Using immunoSEQ multiplex PCR, the repertoire was profiled, and TCRdb retains in-frame clones only, with some absent. This table holds 90,000 to 140,000 clones, 76% found once. Remarks on this clone: What it binds is not known.

Trimming cost V 2 bases and J 8 bases; bases outside gene matches: 7. Germline lookup yields CDR1 MDHEN and CDR2 SYDVKM. The CDR3 length is 14 residues. Input material: PBMCs. V gene TRBV28 combines with J gene TRBJ1-2; the match to TRBD1 covers 8 bases. The receptor comes from a man between 35 and 55 years old in good health and CMV-seropositive. The CDR3 spells CASSLIQGAKGYTF. The DNA of the CDR3 is TGTGCCAGCAGTTTAATCCAGGGGGCTAAAGGCTACACCTTC.